This T cell receptor beta chain originates from a study of OX40 agonist ivuxolimab in advanced cancers. The germline V gene has CDR1 SGHTA and CDR2 FQGNSA. The CDR3 runs to 18 residues. The V and J ends lost 2 bases and 5 bases, in that order; junction bases with no gene match: 13. The data were produced by immunoSEQ multiplex PCR, yet TCRdb's version contains in-frame clones alone and is incomplete. Among about 83,000 clones, 85% were seen once, and the ten largest hold roughly 0.62%. Sequencing used CD4+ or CD8+ T cells sorted from blood, obtained in a trial of the OX40 agonist ivuxolimab. This chain links TRBV7-2 with TRBJ2-1; 9 bases fit TRBD2. The TCR originated in an adult with an advanced solid tumor such as melanoma, head and neck, liver or kidney cancer. The DNA of the CDR3 is TGTGCCAGCAGCTTACGGGCAGCGGGGGGTCGCGGAAACAATGAGCAGTTCTTC. Translating it yields CASSLRAAGGRGNNEQFF.